Here is one T cell receptor (beta chain) with its context. Using immunoSEQ multiplex PCR, the repertoire was profiled, and TCRdb retains in-frame clones only, with some absent. Among approximately 83,000 clones listed, over 80% were seen once. This sample is drawn from a study of PD-L1 blockade in urothelial cancer. Overall study: Patients commenced atezolizumab at some point between 2014 and 2016, and it was given at 1,200 mg intravenously every 3 weeks.

This sample's time point: peripheral blood 6 weeks after treatment start. Germline CDR1 and CDR2: SEHNR and FQNEAQ (reference sequence). V shed 4 bases, J shed 8 bases, and the junction held 9 bases outside the gene matches. The CDR3 sequence is 14 residues long. The receptor was derived from a man in his 70s with urothelial cancer. This chain connects TRBV7-9 to TRBJ1-2; TRBD1 matches at 8 bases. Specimen: PBMCs, collected around atezolizumab (anti-PD-L1) treatment. CDR3 nucleotide sequence: TGTGCCAGCAGCTCCACAGGGGGGATCGTGGGCTACACCTTC. This gives the protein CASSSTGGIVGYTF.